The clone carrying this T cell receptor (beta chain) occurred a few times. The source of the sample is a study of blood T cell repertoires in COVID-19. Background on the study: The United States, Italy and Spain provided the acute and convalescent COVID-19 samples. T cells, B-cell-depleted T cells, or PBMCs supplied cDNA or gDNA.

The V gene's germline CDR1 is MDHEN and CDR2 SYDVKM. This CDR3 comprises 14 residues. V lost 5 bases to trimming and J lost 5 bases, with 15 bases between them. Original methodology: Amplified reference gene primers provided the basis for estimating nucleated cell counts. This table comes from immunoSEQ multiplex PCR, and its TCRdb copy is limited to in-frame clones, with some not included. V and J calls and clone size come straight from that table; D and trimming were deduced from the DNA. The repertoire consists of roughly 87,000 clones, with approximately 85% occurring once and the leading ten covering approximately 8.1%.

The sample consisted of peripheral blood. V is TRBV28 and J is TRBJ2-5; no reliable D call. The origin of this receptor is a man aged 45 to 65 with active COVID-19. The CDR3 DNA sequence: TGTGCCAGCAGTCCCGGCGGCACCCGCGAGACCCAGTACTTC. Residues: CASSPGGTRETQYF.